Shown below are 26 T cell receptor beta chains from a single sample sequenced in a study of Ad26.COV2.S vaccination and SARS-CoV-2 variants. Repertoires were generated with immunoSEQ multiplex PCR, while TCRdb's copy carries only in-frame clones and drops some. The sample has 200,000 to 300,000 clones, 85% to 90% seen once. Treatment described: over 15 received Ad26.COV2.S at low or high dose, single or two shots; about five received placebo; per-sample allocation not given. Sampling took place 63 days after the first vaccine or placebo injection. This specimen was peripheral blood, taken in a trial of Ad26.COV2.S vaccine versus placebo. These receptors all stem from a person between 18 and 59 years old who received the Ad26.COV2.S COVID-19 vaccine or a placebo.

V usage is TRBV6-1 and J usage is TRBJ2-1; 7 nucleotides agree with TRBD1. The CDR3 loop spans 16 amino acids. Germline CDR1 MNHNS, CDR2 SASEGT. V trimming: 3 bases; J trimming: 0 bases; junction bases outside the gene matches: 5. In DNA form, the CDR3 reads TGTGCCAGCAGTGATCCCAGGGGGAGCTCCTACAATGAGCAGTTCTTC. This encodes CASSDPRGSSYNEQFF.

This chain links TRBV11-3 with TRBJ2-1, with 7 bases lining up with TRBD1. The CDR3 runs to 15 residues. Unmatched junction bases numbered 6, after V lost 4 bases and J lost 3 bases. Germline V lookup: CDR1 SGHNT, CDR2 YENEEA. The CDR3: CASSSTGISYNEQFF. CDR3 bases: TGTGCCAGCAGCTCGACAGGGATAAGCTACAATGAGCAGTTCTTC.

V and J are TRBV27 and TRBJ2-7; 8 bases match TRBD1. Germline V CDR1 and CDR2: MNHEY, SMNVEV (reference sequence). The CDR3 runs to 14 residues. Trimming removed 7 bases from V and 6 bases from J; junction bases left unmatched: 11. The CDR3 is CASTPGGASTEQYF. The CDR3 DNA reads TGTGCCAGCACCCCAGGGGGCGCATCGACCGAGCAGTACTTC.

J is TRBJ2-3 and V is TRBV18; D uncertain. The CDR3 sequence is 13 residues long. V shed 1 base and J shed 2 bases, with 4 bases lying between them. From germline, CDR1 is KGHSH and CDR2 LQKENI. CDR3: CASSPQNTDTQYF. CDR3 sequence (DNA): TGTGCCAGCTCACCACAAAACACAGATACGCAGTATTTT.

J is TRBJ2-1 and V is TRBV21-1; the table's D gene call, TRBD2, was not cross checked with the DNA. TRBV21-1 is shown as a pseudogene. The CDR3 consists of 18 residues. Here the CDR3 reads CASSKDPLGCSLYNEQFF. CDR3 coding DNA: TGTGCCAGCAGCAAAGACCCCCTCGGGTGTTCCCTCTACAATGAGCAGTTCTTC.

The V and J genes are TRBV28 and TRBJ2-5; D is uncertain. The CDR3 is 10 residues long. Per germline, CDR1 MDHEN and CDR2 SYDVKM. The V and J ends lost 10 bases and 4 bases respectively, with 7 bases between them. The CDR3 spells CATKVETQYF. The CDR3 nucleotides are TGTGCCACCAAGGTAGAGACCCAGTACTTC.

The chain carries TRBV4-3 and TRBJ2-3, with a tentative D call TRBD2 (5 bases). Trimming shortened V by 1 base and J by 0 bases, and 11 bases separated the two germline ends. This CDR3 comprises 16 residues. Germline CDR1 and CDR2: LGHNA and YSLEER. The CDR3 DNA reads TGCGCCAGCAGCCAAGTCCTGGGAGCTAGCACAGATACGCAGTATTTT. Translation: CASSQVLGASTDTQYF.

CDR3 sequence: CASSEAGRTVYGYTF. CDR3 nucleotides: TGTGCCAGCAGTGAAGCAGGTCGGACAGTATATGGCTACACCTTC. The gene calls are TRBV6-1 and TRBJ1-2; maybe TRBD1 (6 bases). V gave up 0 bases and J gave up 5 bases, with 13 bases separating them. Germline V CDR1 and CDR2: MNHNS, SASEGT. The CDR3 covers 15 residues.

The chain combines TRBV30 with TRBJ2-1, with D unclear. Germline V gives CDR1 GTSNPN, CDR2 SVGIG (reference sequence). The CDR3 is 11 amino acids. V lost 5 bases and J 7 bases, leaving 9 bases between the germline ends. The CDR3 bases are TGTGCCTGGCATGGATGGAATGAGCAGTTCTTC. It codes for CAWHGWNEQFF.

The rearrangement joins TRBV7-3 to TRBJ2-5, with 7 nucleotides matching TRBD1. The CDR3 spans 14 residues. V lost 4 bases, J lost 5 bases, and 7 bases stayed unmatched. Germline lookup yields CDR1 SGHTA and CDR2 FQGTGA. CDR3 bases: TGTGCCAGCAGCTATGGGACAGCGAAGGAGACCCAGTACTTC. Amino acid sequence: CASSYGTAKETQYF.

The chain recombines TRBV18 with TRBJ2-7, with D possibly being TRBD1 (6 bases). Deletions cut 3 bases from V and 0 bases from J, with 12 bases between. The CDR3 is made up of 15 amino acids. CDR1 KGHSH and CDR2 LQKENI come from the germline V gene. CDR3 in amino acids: CASSPGTWSSYEQYF. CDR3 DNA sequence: TGTGCCAGCTCACCCGGGACATGGAGCTCCTACGAGCAGTACTTC.

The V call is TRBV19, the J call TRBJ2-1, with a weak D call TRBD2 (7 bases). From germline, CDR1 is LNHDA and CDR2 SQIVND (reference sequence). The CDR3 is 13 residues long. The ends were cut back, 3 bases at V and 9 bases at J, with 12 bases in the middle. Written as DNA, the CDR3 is TGTGCCAGTAGTATGAACAGGGAGGGTGAGCAGTTCTTC. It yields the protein CASSMNREGEQFF.

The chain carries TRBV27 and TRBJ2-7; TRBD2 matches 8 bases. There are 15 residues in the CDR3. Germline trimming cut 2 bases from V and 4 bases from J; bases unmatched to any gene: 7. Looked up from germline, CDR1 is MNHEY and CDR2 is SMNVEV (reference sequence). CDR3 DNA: TGTGCCAGCAGTTTAAATACGGGGGGGCCATACGAGCAGTACTTC. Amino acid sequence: CASSLNTGGPYEQYF.

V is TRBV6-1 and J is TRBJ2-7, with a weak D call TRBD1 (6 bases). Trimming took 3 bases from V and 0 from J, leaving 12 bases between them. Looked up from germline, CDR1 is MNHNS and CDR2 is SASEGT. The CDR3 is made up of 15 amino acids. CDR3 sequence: CASSDGQLSSYEQYF. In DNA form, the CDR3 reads TGTGCCAGCAGTGACGGACAGCTCAGCTCCTACGAGCAGTACTTC.

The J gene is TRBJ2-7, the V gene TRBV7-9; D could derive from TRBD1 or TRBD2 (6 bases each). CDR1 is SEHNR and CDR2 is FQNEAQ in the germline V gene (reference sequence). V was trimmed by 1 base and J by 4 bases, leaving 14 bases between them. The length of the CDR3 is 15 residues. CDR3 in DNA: TGTGCCAGCAGCTTAGGTCCGGGGGCGCCTTACGAGCAGTACTTC. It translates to CASSLGPGAPYEQYF. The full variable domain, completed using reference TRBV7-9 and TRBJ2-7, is DTGVSQNPRHKITKRGQNVTFRCDPISEHNRLYWYRQTLGQGPEFLTYFQNEAQLEKSRLLSDRFSAERPKGSFSTLEIQRTEQGDSAMYLCASSLGPGAPYEQYFGPGTRLTVT.

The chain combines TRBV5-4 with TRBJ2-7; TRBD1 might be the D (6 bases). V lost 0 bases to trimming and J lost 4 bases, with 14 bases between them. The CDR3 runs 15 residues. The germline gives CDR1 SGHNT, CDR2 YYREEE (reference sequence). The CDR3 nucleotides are TGTGCCAGCAGCTTGGGGACAGTCCATTATTACGAGCAGTACTTC. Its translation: CASSLGTVHYYEQYF.

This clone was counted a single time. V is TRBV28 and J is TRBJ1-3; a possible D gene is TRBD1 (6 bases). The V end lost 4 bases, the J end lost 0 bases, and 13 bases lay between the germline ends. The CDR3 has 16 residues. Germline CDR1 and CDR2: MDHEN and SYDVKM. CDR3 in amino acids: CASSSDRKSSGNTIYF. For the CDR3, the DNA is TGTGCCAGCAGTTCCGACAGGAAAAGCTCTGGAAACACCATATATTTT.

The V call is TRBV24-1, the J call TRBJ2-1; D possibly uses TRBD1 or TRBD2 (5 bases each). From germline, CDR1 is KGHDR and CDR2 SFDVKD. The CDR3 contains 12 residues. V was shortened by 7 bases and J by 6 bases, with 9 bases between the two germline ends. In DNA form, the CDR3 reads TGTGCCACCAGCCGGGGCCCCAATGAGCAGTTCTTC. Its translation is CATSRGPNEQFF.

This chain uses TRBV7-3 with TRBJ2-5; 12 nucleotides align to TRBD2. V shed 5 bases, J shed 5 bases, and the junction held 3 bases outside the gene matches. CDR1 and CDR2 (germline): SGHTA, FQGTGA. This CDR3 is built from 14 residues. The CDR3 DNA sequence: TGTGCCAGCAGCCTGGGGACTAGCGGGGAGACCCAGTACTTC. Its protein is CASSLGTSGETQYF.

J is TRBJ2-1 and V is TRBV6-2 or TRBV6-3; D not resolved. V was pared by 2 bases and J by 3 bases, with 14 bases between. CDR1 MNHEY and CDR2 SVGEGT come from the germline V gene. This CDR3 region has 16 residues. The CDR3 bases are TGTGCCAGCAGTTACGGCGGTTCATACCTCTACAATGAGCAGTTCTTC. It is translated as CASSYGGSYLYNEQFF.

The CDR3 region is CASSWDRGRKNIQYF. DNA of the CDR3: TGTGCCAGCAGTTGGGACAGGGGACGCAAAAACATTCAGTACTTC. This chain links TRBV28 with TRBJ2-4, with 10 positions matching TRBD1. Germline CDR1 is MDHEN and CDR2 is SYDVKM. V dropped 4 bases and J dropped 3; count of bases not matched to a gene: 3. This CDR3 contains 15 residues.

CDR3 DNA sequence: TGTGCCAGCAGCCCCTGGGGGGATTCACCCCTCCACTTT. Translation: CASSPWGDSPLHF. V is TRBV9 and J is TRBJ1-6; D is perhaps TRBD1 (5 bases). The CDR3 is made up of 13 amino acids. Germline loops: CDR1 SGDLS, CDR2 YYNGEE. V was trimmed by 4 bases and J by 8 bases, leaving 10 bases between them. Filled out from reference TRBV9 and TRBJ1-6, the complete variable domain reads DSGVTQTPKHLITATGQRVTLRCSPRSGDLSVYWYQQSLDQGLQFLIQYYNGEERAKGNILERFSAQQFPDLHSELNLSSLELGDSALYFCASSPWGDSPLHFGNGTRLTVT.

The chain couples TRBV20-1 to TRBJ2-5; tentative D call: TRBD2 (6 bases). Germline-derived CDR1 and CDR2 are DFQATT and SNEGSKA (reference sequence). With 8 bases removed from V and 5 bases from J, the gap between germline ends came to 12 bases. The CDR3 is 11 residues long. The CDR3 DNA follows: TGCAGTAGGACTGGGAGGGAGACCCAGTACTTC. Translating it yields CSRTGRETQYF.

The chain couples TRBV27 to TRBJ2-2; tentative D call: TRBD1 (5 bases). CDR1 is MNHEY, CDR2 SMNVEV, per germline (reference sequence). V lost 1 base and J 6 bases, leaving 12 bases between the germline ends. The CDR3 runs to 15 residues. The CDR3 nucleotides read TGTGCCAGCAGTTTATGGGCAGGGTCCGCCGGGGAGCTGTTTTTT. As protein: CASSLWAGSAGELFF.

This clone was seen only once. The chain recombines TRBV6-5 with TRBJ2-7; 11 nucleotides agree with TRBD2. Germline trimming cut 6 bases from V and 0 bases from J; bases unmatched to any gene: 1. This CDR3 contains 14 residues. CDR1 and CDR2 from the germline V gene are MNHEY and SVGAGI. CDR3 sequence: CASRGLAVSYEQYF. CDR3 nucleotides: TGTGCCAGCAGGGGACTAGCGGTCTCCTACGAGCAGTACTTC.

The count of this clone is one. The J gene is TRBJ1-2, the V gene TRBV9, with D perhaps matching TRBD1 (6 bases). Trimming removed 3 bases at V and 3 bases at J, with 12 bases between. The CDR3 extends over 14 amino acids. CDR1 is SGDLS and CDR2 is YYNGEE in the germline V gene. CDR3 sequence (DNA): TGTGCCAGCAGCGACCGGGACAATGACTATGGCTACACCTTC. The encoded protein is CASSDRDNDYGYTF.